A selection of T cell receptor beta chains follows, all from one sample in a study of PD-1 blockade in classical Hodgkin lymphoma. The table came from immunoSEQ multiplex PCR; TCRdb's copy has only in-frame clones and leaves some out. The table records 20,000 to 30,000 clones, about 86% of them present only once. The sequenced sample was peripheral blood mononuclear cells (PBMCs), obtained before the fourth cycle of nivolumab. The receptors were sampled from a human donor with classical Hodgkin lymphoma. CDR3s include the opening cysteine and the closing phenylalanine or tryptophan. Fields, in order: D gene, clone size, J gene, V gene, CDR3 DNA, CDR3 protein. The D gene is left open where the match is weak. Only some rows state a clone size, as once, few, many or a class for expanded clones.

d_gene: .
abundance: .
j_gene: TRBJ1-4
v_gene: TRBV12-5
CDR3nt: TGTGCTAGTGGCCGGGGTAGTAATGAAAAACTGTTTTTT
CDR3aa: CASGRGSNEKLFF

d_gene: TRBD1
abundance: .
j_gene: TRBJ1-4
v_gene: TRBV30
CDR3nt: TGTGCCTTCGGAGAGGGGACAGGGACCCAAAAACTGTTTTTT
CDR3aa: CAFGEGTGTQKLFF

d_gene: .
abundance: .
j_gene: TRBJ1-1
v_gene: TRBV6-1
CDR3nt: TGTGCCAGCAGTGAATTTACCAGCAACACTGAAGCTTTCTTT
CDR3aa: CASSEFTSNTEAFF

d_gene: .
abundance: .
j_gene: TRBJ2-2
v_gene: TRBV18
CDR3nt: TGTGCCAGCTCACCCTACGGGGGCCACGGCGGGGAGCTGTTTTTT
CDR3aa: CASSPYGGHGGELFF

d_gene: .
abundance: .
j_gene: TRBJ2-1
v_gene: TRBV19
CDR3nt: TGTGCCAGTAGTACTTACAATGAGCAGTTCTTC
CDR3aa: CASSTYNEQFF

d_gene: .
abundance: .
j_gene: TRBJ2-7
v_gene: TRBV4-1
CDR3nt: TGCGCCAGCAAATTTTCGGACTCTAACTCCTACGAGCAGTACTTC
CDR3aa: CASKFSDSNSYEQYF

d_gene: .
abundance: .
j_gene: TRBJ1-5
v_gene: TRBV18
CDR3nt: TGTGCCAGCTCACCAATAAGGGGCGATCAGCCCCAGCATTTT
CDR3aa: CASSPIRGDQPQHF

d_gene: .
abundance: .
j_gene: TRBJ1-6
v_gene: TRBV5-4
CDR3nt: TGTGCCAGCAGCTTGGGTTGGGAGGGCGTTGGTTCACCCCTCCACTTT
CDR3aa: CASSLGWEGVGSPLHF

d_gene: .
abundance: once
j_gene: TRBJ1-5
v_gene: TRBV7-2
CDR3nt: TGTGCCAGCAGCGCCCAGAGGGGCAATCAGCCCCAGCATTTT
CDR3aa: CASSAQRGNQPQHF

d_gene: TRBD1
abundance: .
j_gene: TRBJ1-2
v_gene: TRBV7-2
CDR3nt: TGTGCCAGCAGCTATACAGGGGCGGGGGATGGCTACACCTTC
CDR3aa: CASSYTGAGDGYTF

d_gene: .
abundance: .
j_gene: TRBJ1-5
v_gene: TRBV15
CDR3nt: TGTGCCACCAGCAGAGATAATCAGCCCCAGCATTTT
CDR3aa: CATSRDNQPQHF

d_gene: .
abundance: .
j_gene: TRBJ1-2
v_gene: TRBV6-6
CDR3nt: TGTGCCAGCAAACTCCAGGACAGCGCTAACTATGGCTACACCTTC
CDR3aa: CASKLQDSANYGYTF

d_gene: .
abundance: .
j_gene: TRBJ1-2
v_gene: TRBV5-4
CDR3nt: TGTGCCAGCAGCGGGCCCTATCTTAACTATGGCTACACCTTC
CDR3aa: CASSGPYLNYGYTF

d_gene: .
abundance: .
j_gene: TRBJ1-6
v_gene: TRBV2
CDR3nt: TGTGCCAGCAGGCAGGGAGGAAATTCACCCCTCCACTTT
CDR3aa: CASRQGGNSPLHF

d_gene: .
abundance: .
j_gene: TRBJ2-1
v_gene: TRBV27
CDR3nt: TGTGCCAGCAGTTTAACAGGGTTAGGGTTTTGGATGGATGCCTACAATGAGCAGTTCTTC
CDR3aa: CASSLTGLGFWMDAYNEQFF

d_gene: TRBD1
abundance: .
j_gene: TRBJ1-6
v_gene: TRBV6-5
CDR3nt: TGTGCCAGCAGACCAGGGGGGAGCAATTCACCCCTCCACTTT
CDR3aa: CASRPGGSNSPLHF

d_gene: .
abundance: .
j_gene: TRBJ1-2
v_gene: TRBV28
CDR3nt: TGTGCCAGCACCCCGGGAGGGGGAATCTATGGCTACACCTTC
CDR3aa: CASTPGGGIYGYTF

d_gene: .
abundance: .
j_gene: TRBJ1-1
v_gene: TRBV27
CDR3nt: TGTGCCAGCAGTCCAGGTGGGGGGATGAACACTGAAGCTTTCTTT
CDR3aa: CASSPGGGMNTEAFF

d_gene: TRBD2
abundance: few
j_gene: TRBJ2-7
v_gene: TRBV27
CDR3nt: TGTGCCAGCAGGACTAGCGGGAAGGACGAGCAGTACTTC
CDR3aa: CASRTSGKDEQYF

d_gene: TRBD1
abundance: .
j_gene: TRBJ1-6
v_gene: TRBV9
CDR3nt: TGTGCCAGCAGCGTAGGGCAGGGGGCTTCACCCCTCCACTTT
CDR3aa: CASSVGQGASPLHF

d_gene: .
abundance: .
j_gene: TRBJ1-3
v_gene: TRBV12-5
CDR3nt: TGTGCTAGTGGTTTGCAGGCTGGAAACACCATATATTTT
CDR3aa: CASGLQAGNTIYF

d_gene: .
abundance: .
j_gene: TRBJ2-3
v_gene: TRBV2
CDR3nt: TGTGCCAGCAGTACAGGTAGCACAGATACGCAGTATTTT
CDR3aa: CASSTGSTDTQYF

d_gene: TRBD1
abundance: .
j_gene: TRBJ2-6
v_gene: TRBV4-2
CDR3nt: TGTGCCAGCAGCCCGTGGGACAGATCCCGCTCTGGGGCCAACGTCCTGACTTTC
CDR3aa: CASSPWDRSRSGANVLTF

d_gene: TRBD1
abundance: .
j_gene: TRBJ1-2
v_gene: TRBV5-4
CDR3nt: TGTGCCAGCAGCCCTTTACCGGGACAGCCCTATGGCTACACCTTC
CDR3aa: CASSPLPGQPYGYTF

d_gene: .
abundance: .
j_gene: TRBJ2-2
v_gene: TRBV4-3
CDR3nt: TGCGCCAGCAGCCAAGATCTGGAGCCCGGGGAGCTGTTTTTT
CDR3aa: CASSQDLEPGELFF

d_gene: .
abundance: .
j_gene: TRBJ2-2
v_gene: TRBV7-9
CDR3nt: TGTGCCAGCAGCTTAAAAGCGGCGAACACCGGGGAGCTGTTTTTT
CDR3aa: CASSLKAANTGELFF

d_gene: TRBD2
abundance: .
j_gene: TRBJ2-1
v_gene: TRBV6-5
CDR3nt: TGTGCCAGCAGTGGACTAGCGGGAGGGGATGAGCAGTTCTTC
CDR3aa: CASSGLAGGDEQFF

d_gene: .
abundance: .
j_gene: TRBJ1-5
v_gene: TRBV6-4
CDR3nt: TGTGCCAGCAGTGCCTCAGGTGGCAGGACCAATCAGCCCCAGCATTTT
CDR3aa: CASSASGGRTNQPQHF

d_gene: .
abundance: .
j_gene: TRBJ1-5
v_gene: TRBV5-6
CDR3nt: TGTGCCAGCAGCTTGGGGGGTGAGCCCCAGCATTTT
CDR3aa: CASSLGGEPQHF

d_gene: TRBD1
abundance: .
j_gene: TRBJ2-7
v_gene: TRBV10-3
CDR3nt: TGTGCCATCAGTGATAGGACAGGGGGCTTTTACGAGCAGTACTTC
CDR3aa: CAISDRTGGFYEQYF

d_gene: .
abundance: .
j_gene: TRBJ1-1
v_gene: TRBV7-6
CDR3nt: TGTGCCAGCAGCTTAGGAACCGAAGGGTGGACTGAAGCTTTCTTT
CDR3aa: CASSLGTEGWTEAFF

d_gene: .
abundance: .
j_gene: TRBJ2-1
v_gene: TRBV6-6
CDR3nt: TGTGCCAGCAGTCCTATAGGGGGCAATGAGCAGTTCTTC
CDR3aa: CASSPIGGNEQFF